This TCR beta chain was identified in a study of OX40 agonist ivuxolimab in advanced cancers. Some background on the complete study: Ivuxolimab was an agonistic, fully human IgG2 monoclonal antibody directed against OX40 (CD134), a costimulatory receptor. Intravenous ivuxolimab was administered to patients every 2 weeks at six dose levels: 0.01, 0.1, 0.3, 1.5, 3 and 10 mg/kg. Among the approximately 54 dose-escalation patients, about 19 had hepatocellular carcinoma, about 15 melanoma, 9 renal cell carcinoma and 9 head and neck cancer. The dose-escalation cohort was about 83% male with a mean age of about 60 years, ranging from roughly 20 to 80. Patients were allowed to have had prior anti-PD-1, anti-PD-L1 or anti-CTLA-4 therapy, and approximately 43% of the dose-escalation patients had previously received checkpoint inhibitors. Three dose-escalation patients achieved partial responses, one with hepatocellular carcinoma and two with cutaneous melanoma. Peripheral TCRbeta sequencing was intended to test whether TCR sequence diversity was altered and clonal T-cell expansion was caused by ivuxolimab. The paper covers the monotherapy dose-escalation part of the phase I ivuxolimab trial, which included N ≈ 50 patients. The research as a whole found: Low levels of normalized T-cell clonal expansion were also seen in some patients who did not respond. At doses of 0.1 to 3.0 mg/kg, clonal expansion of both CD4+ and CD8+ blood T cells was observed from baseline to week 6. In the 0.1-3.0 mg/kg groups, partial responders had among the lowest normalized peripheral clonal expansion, particularly in CD8+ T cells. After ivuxolimab, more expanded clones were found on average in CD8+ T cells than in CD4+ T cells. The antigen specificity of the peripheral T cells that underwent clonal expansion was not determined.

Clipping removes 3 bases from V and 7 bases from J, with 11 as the unmatched junction base count. The CDR3 starts with the cysteine, ends with the phenylalanine, and has 15 residues. Only CDR3 DNA remains: 45 bases, in frame from the first base. As encoded in the germline V gene, CDR1 is MGHRA while CDR2 is YSYEKL. For sequencing of the TCRbeta CDR3 region, genomic DNA was extracted from the sorted cells. TCRbeta CDR3 regions were sequenced using the immunoSEQ Assay. TCRdb obtained this table from immuneACCESS and retained in-frame rearrangements with V and J assigned. These tables miss some clones; where compared with another copy, unresolved V genes account for less than half of the shortfall, and the remainder is unexplained. The sample table holds about 83,000 clones, of which under 95% were seen once. The ten largest make up 8.4% of the sample. Patients with a history of autoimmune disease or receiving systemic immunosuppression were excluded from the trial. Peripheral blood for TCR sequencing was drawn from every dose cohort at baseline, at cycle 4 day 1 and at cycle 7 day 1. The samples were drawn from a first-in-human, open-label, multicenter phase I dose-escalation trial of ivuxolimab. Adults with locally advanced or metastatic melanoma, renal cell, hepatocellular, or head and neck squamous cell carcinoma were enrolled in the trial. Before TCR sequencing, CD4+ T cells and CD8+ T cells were sorted from peripheral blood as separate populations.

For this clone: Its antigen has not been determined. No base quality information exists; no much larger clone differs at one position.

The chain employs TRBV4-1 and TRBJ2-7; 8 nucleotides in the junction match TRBD1. The clonotype comes from an adult with an advanced solid tumor such as melanoma, head and neck, liver or kidney cancer. The source was CD4+ or CD8+ T cells sorted from blood, collected in a trial of the OX40 agonist ivuxolimab. The DNA is as follows: TGCGCCAGCAGCCAGAGGACAGGGCTCTTGGAAGAGCAGTACTTC. It encodes CASSQRTGLLEEQYF.